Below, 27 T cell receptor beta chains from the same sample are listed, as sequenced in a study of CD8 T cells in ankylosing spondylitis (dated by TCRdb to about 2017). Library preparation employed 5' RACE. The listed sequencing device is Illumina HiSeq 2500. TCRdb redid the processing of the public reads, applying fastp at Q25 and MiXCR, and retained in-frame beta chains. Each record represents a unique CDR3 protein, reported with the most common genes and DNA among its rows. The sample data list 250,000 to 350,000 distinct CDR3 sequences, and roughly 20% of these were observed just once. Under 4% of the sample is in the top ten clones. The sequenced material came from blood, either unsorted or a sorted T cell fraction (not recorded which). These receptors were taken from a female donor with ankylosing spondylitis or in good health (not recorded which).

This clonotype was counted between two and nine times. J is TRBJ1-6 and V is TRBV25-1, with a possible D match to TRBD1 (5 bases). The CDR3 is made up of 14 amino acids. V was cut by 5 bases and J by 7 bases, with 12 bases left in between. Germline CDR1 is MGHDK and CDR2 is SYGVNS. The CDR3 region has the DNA TGTGCCAGCAGTTTCCGGGACGTAAATTCACCCCTCCACTTT. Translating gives CASSFRDVNSPLHF.

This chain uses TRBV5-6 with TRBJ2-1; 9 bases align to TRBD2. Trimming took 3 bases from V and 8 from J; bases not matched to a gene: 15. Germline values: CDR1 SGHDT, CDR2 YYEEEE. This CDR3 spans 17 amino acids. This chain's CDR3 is CASSSPRGASGNHEQFF. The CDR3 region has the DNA TGTGCCAGCAGCTCCCCGAGGGGGGCTAGCGGGAATCATGAGCAGTTCTTC.

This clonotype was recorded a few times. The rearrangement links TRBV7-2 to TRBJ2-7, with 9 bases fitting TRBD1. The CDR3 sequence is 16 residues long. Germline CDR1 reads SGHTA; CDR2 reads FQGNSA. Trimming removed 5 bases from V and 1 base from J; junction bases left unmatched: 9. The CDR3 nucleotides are TGTGCCAGCAGCGGCAGTGACAGGGGGAAATCCTACGAGCAGTACTTC. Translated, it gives CASSGSDRGKSYEQYF.

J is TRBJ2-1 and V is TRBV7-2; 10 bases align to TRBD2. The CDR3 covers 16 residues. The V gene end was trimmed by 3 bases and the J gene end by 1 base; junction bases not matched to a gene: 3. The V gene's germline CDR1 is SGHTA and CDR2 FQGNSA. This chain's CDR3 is CASSFRLAGSYNEQFF. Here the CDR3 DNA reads TGTGCCAGCAGCTTTAGACTAGCGGGTTCCTACAATGAGCAGTTCTTC.

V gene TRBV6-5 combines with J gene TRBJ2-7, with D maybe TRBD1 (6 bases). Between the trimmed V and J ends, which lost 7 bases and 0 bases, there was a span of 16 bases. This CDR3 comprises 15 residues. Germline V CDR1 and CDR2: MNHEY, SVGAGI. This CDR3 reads CASTYFQGTSYEQYF. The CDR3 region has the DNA TGTGCCAGCACATACTTCCAGGGGACCTCCTACGAGCAGTACTTC.

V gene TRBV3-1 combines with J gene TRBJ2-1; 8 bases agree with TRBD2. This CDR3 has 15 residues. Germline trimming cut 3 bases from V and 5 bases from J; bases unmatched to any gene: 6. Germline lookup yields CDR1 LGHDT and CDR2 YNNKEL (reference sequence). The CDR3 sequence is CASSQILAANNEQFF. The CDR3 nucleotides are TGTGCCAGCAGCCAGATACTAGCGGCTAACAATGAGCAGTTCTTC.

CDR3 sequence (DNA): TGTGCCAGCAGCTTGATTAAGGGGAAATCGGTTTACGAGCAGTACTTC. It encodes CASSLIKGKSVYEQYF. The chain combines TRBV11-2 with TRBJ2-7, with D possibly TRBD1 on 5 matching bases. The V end was cut by 3 bases, the J end by 4 bases, with 19 bases between. The CDR3 contains 16 residues. Germline CDR1 reads SGHAT; CDR2 reads FQNNGV.

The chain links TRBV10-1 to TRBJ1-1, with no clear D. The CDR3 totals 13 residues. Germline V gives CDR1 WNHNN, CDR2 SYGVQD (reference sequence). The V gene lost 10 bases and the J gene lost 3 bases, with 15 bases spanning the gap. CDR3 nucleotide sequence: TGCGCCACCGCGCCCCGATTGGACACTGAAGCTTTCTTT. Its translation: CATAPRLDTEAFF.

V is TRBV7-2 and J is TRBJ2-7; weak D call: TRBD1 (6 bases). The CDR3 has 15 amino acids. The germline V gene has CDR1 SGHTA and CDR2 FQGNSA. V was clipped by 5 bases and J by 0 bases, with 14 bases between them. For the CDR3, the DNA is TGTGCCAGCAGCCTACGGACAGATAGCTCCTACGAGCAGTACTTC. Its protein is CASSLRTDSSYEQYF.

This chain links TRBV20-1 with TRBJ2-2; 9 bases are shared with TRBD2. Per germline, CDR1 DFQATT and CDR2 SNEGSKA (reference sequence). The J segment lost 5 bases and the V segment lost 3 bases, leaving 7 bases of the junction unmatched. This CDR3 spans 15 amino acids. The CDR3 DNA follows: TGCAGTGCTAGTGAACCGGGACTAGCAACCGGGGAGCTGTTTTTT. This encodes CSASEPGLATGELFF.

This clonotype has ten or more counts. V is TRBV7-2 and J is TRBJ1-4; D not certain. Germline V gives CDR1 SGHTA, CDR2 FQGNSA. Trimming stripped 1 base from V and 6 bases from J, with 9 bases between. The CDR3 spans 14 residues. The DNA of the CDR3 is TGTGCCAGCAGCTTAGGGGTCGGATATGAAAAACTGTTTTTT. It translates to CASSLGVGYEKLFF.

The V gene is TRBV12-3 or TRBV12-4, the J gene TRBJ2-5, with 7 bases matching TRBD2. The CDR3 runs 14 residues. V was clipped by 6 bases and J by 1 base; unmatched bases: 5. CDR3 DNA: TGTGCCAGCAGAAGAGCTAGCGGCCAAGAGACCCAGTACTTC. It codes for CASRRASGQETQYF.

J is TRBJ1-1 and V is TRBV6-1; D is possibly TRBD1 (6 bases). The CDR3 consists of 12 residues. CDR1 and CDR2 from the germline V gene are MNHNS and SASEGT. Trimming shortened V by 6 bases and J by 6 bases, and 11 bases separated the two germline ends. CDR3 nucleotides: TGTGCCAGCAGGGCTACAGGGTCTGAAGCTTTCTTT. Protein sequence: CASRATGSEAFF.

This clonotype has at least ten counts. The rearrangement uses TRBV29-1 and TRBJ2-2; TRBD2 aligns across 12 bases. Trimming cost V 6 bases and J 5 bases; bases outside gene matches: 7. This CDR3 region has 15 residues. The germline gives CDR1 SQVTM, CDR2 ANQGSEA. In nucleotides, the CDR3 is TGCAGCGTGAGGGCTAGCGGGAGGGGAACCGGGGAGCTGTTTTTT. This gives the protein CSVRASGRGTGELFF.

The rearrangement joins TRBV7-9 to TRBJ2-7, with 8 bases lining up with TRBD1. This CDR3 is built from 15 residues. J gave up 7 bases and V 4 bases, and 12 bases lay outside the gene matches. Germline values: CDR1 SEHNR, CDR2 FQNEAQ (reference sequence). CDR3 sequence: CASSWDRSIQGEQYF. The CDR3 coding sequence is TGTGCCAGCAGCTGGGACAGGTCCATCCAGGGGGAGCAGTACTTC.

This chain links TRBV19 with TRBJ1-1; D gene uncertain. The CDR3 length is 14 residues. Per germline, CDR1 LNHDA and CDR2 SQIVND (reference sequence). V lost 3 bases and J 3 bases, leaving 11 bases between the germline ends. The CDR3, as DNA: TGTGCCAGTAGTATCCGAGGTGGGGACACTGAAGCTTTCTTT. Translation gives CASSIRGGDTEAFF. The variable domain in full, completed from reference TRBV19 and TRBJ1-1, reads DGGITQSPKYLFRKEGQNVTLSCEQNLNHDAMYWYRQDPGQGLRLIYYSQIVNDFQKGDIAEGYSVSREKKESFPLTVTSAQKNPTAFYLCASSIRGGDTEAFFGQGTRLTVV.

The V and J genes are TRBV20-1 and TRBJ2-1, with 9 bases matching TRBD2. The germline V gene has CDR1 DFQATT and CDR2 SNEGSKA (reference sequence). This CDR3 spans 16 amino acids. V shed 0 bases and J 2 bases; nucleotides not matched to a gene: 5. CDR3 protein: CSARDPGGRAYNEQFF. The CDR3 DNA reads TGCAGTGCTAGAGATCCCGGCGGGAGGGCCTACAATGAGCAGTTCTTC.

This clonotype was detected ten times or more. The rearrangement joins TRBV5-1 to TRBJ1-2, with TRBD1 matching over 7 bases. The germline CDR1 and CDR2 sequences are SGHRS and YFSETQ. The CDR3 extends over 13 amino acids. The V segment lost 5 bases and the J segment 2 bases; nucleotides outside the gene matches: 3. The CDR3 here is CASSTGENYGYTF. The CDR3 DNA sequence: TGCGCCAGCAGTACAGGGGAGAACTATGGCTACACCTTC. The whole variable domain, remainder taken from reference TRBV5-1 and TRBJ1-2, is KAGVTQTPRYLIKTRGQQVTLSCSPISGHRSVSWYQQTPGQGLQFLFEYFSETQRNKGNFPGRFSGRQFSNSRSEMNVSTLELGDSALYLCASSTGENYGYTFGSGTRLTVV.

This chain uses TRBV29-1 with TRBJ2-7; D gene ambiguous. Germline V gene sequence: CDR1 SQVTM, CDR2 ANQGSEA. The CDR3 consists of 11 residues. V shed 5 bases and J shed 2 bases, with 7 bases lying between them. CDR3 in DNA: TGCAGCGTTCTGTTAACCTACGAGCAGTACTTC. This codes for CSVLLTYEQYF.

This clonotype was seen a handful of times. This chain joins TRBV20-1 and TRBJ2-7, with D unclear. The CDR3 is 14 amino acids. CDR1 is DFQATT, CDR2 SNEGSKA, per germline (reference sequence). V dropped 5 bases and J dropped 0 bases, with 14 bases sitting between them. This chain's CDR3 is CSAPGPISSYEQYF. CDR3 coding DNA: TGCAGTGCTCCCGGACCGATTAGCTCCTACGAGCAGTACTTC.

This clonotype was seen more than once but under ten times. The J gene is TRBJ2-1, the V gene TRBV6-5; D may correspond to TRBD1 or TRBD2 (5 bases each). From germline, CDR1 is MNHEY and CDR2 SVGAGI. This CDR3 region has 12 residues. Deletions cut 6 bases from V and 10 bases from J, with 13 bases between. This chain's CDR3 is CASRPRWGEQFF. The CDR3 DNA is TGTGCCAGCAGGCCACGTTGGGGGGAGCAGTTCTTC.

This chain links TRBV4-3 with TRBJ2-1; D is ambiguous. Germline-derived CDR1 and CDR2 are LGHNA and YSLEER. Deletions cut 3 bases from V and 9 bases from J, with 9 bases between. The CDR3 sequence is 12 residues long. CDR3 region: CASSQETGEQFF. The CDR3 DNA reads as TGCGCCAGCAGCCAGGAGACTGGTGAGCAGTTCTTC.

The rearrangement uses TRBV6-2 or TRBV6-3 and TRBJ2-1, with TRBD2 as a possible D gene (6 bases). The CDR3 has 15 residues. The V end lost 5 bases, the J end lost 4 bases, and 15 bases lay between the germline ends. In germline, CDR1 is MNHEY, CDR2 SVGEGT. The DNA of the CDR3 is TGTGCCAGCAGTAGACGGGCGGGAACTTACAATGAGCAGTTCTTC. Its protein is CASSRRAGTYNEQFF.

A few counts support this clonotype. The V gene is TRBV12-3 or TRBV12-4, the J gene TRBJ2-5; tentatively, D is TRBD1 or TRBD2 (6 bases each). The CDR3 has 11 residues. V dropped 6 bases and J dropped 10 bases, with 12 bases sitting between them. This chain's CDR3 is CASSEGGSQYF. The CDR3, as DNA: TGTGCCAGCAGCGAGGGGGGAAGCCAGTACTTC.

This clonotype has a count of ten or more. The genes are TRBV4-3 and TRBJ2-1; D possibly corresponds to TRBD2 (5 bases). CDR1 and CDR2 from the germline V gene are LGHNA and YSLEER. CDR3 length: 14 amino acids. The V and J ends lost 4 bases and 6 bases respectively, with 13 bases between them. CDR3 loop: CASSPVAGGNEQFF. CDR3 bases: TGCGCCAGCAGCCCAGTTGCGGGCGGCAATGAGCAGTTCTTC.

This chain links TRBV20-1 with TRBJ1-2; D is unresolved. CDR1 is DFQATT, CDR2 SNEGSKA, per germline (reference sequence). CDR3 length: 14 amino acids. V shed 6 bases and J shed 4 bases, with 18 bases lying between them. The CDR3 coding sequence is TGCAGTGCCGAGCCGGCGGGAGACGCCTATGGCTACACCTTC. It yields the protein CSAEPAGDAYGYTF.

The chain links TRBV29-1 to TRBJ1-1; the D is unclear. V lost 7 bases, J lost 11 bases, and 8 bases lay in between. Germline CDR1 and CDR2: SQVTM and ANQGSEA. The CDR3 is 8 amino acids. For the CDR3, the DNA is TGCAGCGGTGGTCCGGCTTTCTTT. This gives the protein CSGGPAFF. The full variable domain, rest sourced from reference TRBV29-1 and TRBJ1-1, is SAVISQKPSRDICQRGTSLTIQCQVDSQVTMMFWYRQQPGQSLTLIATANQGSEATYESGFVIDKFPISRPNLTFSTLTVSNMSPEDSSIYLCSGGPAFFGQGTRLTVV.